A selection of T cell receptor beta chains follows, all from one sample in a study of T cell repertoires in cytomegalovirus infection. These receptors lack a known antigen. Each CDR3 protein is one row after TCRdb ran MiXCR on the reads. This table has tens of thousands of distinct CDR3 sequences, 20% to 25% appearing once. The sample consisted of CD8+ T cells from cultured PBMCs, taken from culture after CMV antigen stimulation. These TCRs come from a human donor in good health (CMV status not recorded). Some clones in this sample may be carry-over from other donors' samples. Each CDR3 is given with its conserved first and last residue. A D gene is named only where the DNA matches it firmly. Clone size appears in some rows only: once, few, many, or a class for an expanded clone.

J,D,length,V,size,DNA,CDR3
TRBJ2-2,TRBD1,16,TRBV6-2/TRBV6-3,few,TGTGCCAGCTCCGCTTGGCAGGGGGCGAACACCGGGGAGCTGTTTTTT,CASSAWQGANTGELFF
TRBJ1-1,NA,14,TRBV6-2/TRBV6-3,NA,TGTGCCAGCAGTTTGGGGGGCTGGGGCACTGAAGCTTTCTTT,CASSLGGWGTEAFF
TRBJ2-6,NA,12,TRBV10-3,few,TGTGCCGCAGGCTCTGGGGCCAACGTCCTGACTTTC,CAAGSGANVLTF
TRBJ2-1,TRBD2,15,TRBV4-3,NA,TGCGCCAGCAGCCAGAGCGGGGGGGCCTGGGATGAGCAGTTCTTC,CASSQSGGAWDEQFF
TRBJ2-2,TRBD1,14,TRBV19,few,TGTGCCAGTAGCACGGGACAGGGGACCGGGGAGCTGTTTTTT,CASSTGQGTGELFF
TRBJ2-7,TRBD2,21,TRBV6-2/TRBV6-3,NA,TGTGCCAGCAGTTACAGTCCCCTTGATACTAGCGGGGGATTCGCGGCCTACGAGCAGTACTTC,CASSYSPLDTSGGFAAYEQYF
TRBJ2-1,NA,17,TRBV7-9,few,TGTGCCAGCAGCGATGAAATAACGGGGAGTTCCTACAATGAGCAGTTCTTC,CASSDEITGSSYNEQFF
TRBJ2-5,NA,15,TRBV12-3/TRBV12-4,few,TGTGCCAGCAGTCCCTGGGGGACCGATCAAGAGACCCAGTACTTC,CASSPWGTDQETQYF
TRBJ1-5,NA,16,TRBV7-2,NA,TGTGCCAGCAGCTTAGTTCCCGTAGTTAGCAATCAGCCCCAGCATTTT,CASSLVPVVSNQPQHF
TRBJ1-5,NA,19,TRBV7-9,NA,TGTGCCAGCAGCTTAGGAGTCGGACGGGGTGGGCCTAGCAATCAGCCCCAGCATTTT,CASSLGVGRGGPSNQPQHF
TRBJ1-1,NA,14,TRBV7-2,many,TGTGCCAGCAGCTTTGGCAGGCCCGTACCTGAAGCTTTCTTT,CASSFGRPVPEAFF
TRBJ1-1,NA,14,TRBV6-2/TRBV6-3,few,TGTGCCAGCAGCCCCGCGGGGACTGGCACTGAAGCTTTCTTT,CASSPAGTGTEAFF
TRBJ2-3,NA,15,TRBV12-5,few,TGTGCTAGTGCCCCGGAGTTTCGGTACACAGATACGCAGTATTTT,CASAPEFRYTDTQYF
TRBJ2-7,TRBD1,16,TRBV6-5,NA,TGTGCCAGCAGTTACTACGAGGGGGCGAGCTCCTACGAGCAGTACTTC,CASSYYEGASSYEQYF
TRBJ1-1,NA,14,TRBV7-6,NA,TGTGCCAGCAGCTTATTCCGGGATGGGGCTGAAGCTTTCTTT,CASSLFRDGAEAFF
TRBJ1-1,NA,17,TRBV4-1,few,TGCGCCAGCAGCCCAACTCAGGAGGGAGGGAGGAACACTGAAGCTTTCTTT,CASSPTQEGGRNTEAFF
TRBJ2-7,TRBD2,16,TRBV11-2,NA,TGTGCCAGCAGCTCCTGGACTAGCGGGTCCCCCTACGAGCAGTACTTC,CASSSWTSGSPYEQYF
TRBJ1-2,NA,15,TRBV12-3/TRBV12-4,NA,TGTGCCAGCAGTGGAATCGGAGGGGAGGGCTATGGCTACACCTTC,CASSGIGGEGYGYTF
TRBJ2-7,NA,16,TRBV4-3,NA,TGCGCCAGCAGCCAAGAGCGGGGTAGTGGATCCTACGAGCAGTACTTC,CASSQERGSGSYEQYF
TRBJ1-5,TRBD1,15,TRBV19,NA,TGTGCCAGTAGTCCTACAGGGGGTAGCAATCAGCCCCAGCATTTT,CASSPTGGSNQPQHF
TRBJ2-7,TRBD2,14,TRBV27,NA,TGTGCCAGCAGTTTATTGTGGGGGAGGGGCGAGCAGTACTTC,CASSLLWGRGEQYF
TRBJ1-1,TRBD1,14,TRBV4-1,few,TGCGCCAGCAGCACCTTCACAGGGGGAACTGAAGCTTTCTTT,CASSTFTGGTEAFF
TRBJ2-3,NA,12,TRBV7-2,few,TGTGCCAGCAGCTTAGGGGCCTGGGAGCGGATTTTT,CASSLGAWERIF
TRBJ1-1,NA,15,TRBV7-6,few,TGTGCCAGCAATTCAGGGCCAGGGTCGAACACTGAAGCTTTCTTT,CASNSGPGSNTEAFF
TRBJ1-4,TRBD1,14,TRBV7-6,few,TGTGCCAGCAGTCAGGACAGGGAAACGGAAAAACTGTTTTTT,CASSQDRETEKLFF
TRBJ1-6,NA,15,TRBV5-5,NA,TGTGCCAGCAGCTTTGGGTTTGGGGGTAATTCACCCCTCCACTTT,CASSFGFGGNSPLHF
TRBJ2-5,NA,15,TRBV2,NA,TGTGCCAGCAGGGACTACGGTCGATCTAAAGAGACCCAGTACTTC,CASRDYGRSKETQYF
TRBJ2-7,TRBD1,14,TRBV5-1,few,TGCGCCAGCAGCTTGGGGGACAGTAAATACGAGCAGTACTTC,CASSLGDSKYEQYF
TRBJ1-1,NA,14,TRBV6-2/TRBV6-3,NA,TGTGCCAGCAGTTCTCACCGACGGGGCACTGAAGCTTTCTTT,CASSSHRRGTEAFF
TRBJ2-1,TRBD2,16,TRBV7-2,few,TGTGCCAGCAGCGCACGCCTAGCGGGGGGAAGGCATGAGCAGTTCTTC,CASSARLAGGRHEQFF
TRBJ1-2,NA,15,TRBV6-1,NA,TGTGCCAGCAGTGAAGGGCGGACCGCCATCTATGGCTACACCTTC,CASSEGRTAIYGYTF
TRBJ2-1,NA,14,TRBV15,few,TGTGCCACCAGCAGAGATGGTCAACCCAATGAGCAGTTCTTC,CATSRDGQPNEQFF
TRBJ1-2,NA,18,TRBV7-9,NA,TGTGCCAGCAGCCAGGATAGGGTGGGGATGACAATCAACTATGGCTACACCTTC,CASSQDRVGMTINYGYTF